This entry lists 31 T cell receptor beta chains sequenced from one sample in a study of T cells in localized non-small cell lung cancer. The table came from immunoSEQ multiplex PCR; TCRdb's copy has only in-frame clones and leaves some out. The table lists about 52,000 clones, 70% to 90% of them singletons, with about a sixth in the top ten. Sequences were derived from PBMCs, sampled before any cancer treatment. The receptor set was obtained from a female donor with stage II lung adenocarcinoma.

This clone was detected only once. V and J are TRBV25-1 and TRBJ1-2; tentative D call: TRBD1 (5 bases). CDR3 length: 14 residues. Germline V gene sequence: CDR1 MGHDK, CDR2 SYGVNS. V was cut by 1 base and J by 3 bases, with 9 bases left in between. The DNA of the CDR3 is TGTGCCAGCAGTGAATCAGACAGAGACTATGGCTACACCTTC. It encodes CASSESDRDYGYTF.

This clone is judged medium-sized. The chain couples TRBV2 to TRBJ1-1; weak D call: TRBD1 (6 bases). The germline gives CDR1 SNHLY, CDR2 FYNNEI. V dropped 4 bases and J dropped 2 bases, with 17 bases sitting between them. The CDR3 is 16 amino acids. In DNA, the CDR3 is TGTGCCAGCAGTGGGGGGGGAGGACAGTCAAACACTGAAGCTTTCTTT. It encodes CASSGGGGQSNTEAFF.

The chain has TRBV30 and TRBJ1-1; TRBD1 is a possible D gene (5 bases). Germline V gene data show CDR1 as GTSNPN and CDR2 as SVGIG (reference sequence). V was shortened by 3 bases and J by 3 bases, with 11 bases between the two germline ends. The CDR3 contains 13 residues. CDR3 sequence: CAWRWQGYTEAFF. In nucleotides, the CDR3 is TGTGCCTGGAGGTGGCAGGGATACACTGAAGCTTTCTTT.

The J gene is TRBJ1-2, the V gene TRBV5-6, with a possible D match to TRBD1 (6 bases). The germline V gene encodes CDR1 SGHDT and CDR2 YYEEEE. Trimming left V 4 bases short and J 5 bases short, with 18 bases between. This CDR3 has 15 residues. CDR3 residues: CASSPIGGGGYGYTF. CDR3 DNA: TGTGCCAGCAGCCCCATTGGGGGGGGCGGATATGGCTACACCTTC.

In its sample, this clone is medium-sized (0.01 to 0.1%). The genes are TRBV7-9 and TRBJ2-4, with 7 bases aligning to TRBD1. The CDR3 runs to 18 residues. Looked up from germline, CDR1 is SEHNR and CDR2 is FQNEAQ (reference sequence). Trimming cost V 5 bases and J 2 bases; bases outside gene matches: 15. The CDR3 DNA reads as TGTGCCAGCAGCCTCTCAACCTACAGGGGTTCGTCCAAAAACATTCAGTACTTC. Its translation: CASSLSTYRGSSKNIQYF.

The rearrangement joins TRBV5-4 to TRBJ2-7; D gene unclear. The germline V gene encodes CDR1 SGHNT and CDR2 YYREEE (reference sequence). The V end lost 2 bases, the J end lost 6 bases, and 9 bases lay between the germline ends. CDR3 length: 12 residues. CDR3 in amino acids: CASSFPLAEQYF. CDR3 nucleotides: TGTGCCAGCAGCTTTCCCCTGGCCGAGCAGTACTTC.

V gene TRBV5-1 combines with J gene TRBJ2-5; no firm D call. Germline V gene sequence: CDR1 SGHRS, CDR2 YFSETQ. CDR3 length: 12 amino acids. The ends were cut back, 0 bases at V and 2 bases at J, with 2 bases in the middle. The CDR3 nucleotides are TGCGCCAGCAGCTTGGAGCAAGAGACCCAGTACTTC. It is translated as CASSLEQETQYF.

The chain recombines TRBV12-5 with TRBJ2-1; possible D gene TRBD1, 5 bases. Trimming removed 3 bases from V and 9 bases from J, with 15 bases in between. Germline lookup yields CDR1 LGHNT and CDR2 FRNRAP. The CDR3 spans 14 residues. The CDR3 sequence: CASGFQGFSSEQFF. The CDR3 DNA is TGTGCTAGTGGTTTTCAGGGTTTTAGTAGTGAGCAGTTCTTC. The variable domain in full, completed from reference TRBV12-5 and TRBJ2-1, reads DARVTQTPRHKVTEMGQEVTMRCQPILGHNTVFWYRQTMMQGLELLAYFRNRAPLDDSGMPKDRFSAEMPDATLATLKIQPSEPRDSAVYFCASGFQGFSSEQFFGPGTRLTVL.

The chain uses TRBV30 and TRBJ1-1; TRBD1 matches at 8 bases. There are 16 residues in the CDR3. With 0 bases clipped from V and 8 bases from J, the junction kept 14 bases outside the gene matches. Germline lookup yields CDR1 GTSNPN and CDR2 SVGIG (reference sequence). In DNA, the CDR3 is TGTGCCTGGAGTGTACAGGGGGTTCGGGAAAAGTGGGAAGCTTTCTTT. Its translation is CAWSVQGVREKWEAFF.

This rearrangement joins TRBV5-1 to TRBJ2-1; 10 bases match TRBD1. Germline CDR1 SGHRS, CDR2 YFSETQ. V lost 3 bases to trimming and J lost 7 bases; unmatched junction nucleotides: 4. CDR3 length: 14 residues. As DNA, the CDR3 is TGCGCCAGCAGCTGGGGGGACAGGGGAAATGAGCAGTTCTTC. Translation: CASSWGDRGNEQFF.

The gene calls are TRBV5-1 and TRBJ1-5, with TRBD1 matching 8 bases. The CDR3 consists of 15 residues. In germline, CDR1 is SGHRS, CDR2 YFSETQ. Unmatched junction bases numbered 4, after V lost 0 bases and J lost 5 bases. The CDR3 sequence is CASSLGQGYDQPQHF. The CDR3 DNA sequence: TGCGCCAGCAGCTTGGGACAGGGGTATGATCAGCCCCAGCATTTT.

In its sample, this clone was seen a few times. CDR3 nucleotides: TGTGCCAGCAGCCCGGCGGTAGCTGAGTTCTTC. Its protein product is CASSPAVAEFF. The chain links TRBV2 to TRBJ2-1; D call uncertain. Germline lookup yields CDR1 SNHLY and CDR2 FYNNEI. V lost 6 bases and J lost 14, with 14 bases in between. This CDR3 comprises 11 residues.

This CDR3 is CARSWGQGAPYNEQFF. The CDR3 nucleotides read TGTGCCAGAAGCTGGGGACAGGGGGCGCCCTACAATGAGCAGTTCTTC. This chain joins TRBV5-3 and TRBJ2-1; the match to TRBD1 covers 12 bases. TRBV5-3 is known as an ORF, though its function is uncertain. The CDR3 is made up of 16 amino acids. V was pared by 3 bases and J by 2 bases, with 3 bases of the junction left unmatched.

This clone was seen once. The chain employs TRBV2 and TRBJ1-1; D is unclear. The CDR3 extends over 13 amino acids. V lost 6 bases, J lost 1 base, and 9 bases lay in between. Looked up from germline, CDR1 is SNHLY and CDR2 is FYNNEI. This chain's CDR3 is CASSADGNTEAFF. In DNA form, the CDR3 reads TGTGCCAGCAGCGCGGACGGGAACACTGAAGCTTTCTTT.

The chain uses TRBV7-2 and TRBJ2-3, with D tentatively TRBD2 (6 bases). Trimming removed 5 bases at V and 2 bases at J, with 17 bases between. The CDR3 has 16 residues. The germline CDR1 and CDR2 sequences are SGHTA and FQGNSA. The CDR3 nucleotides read TGTGCCAGCAGCCAGGGATGGAGGGGCCACACAGATACGCAGTATTTT. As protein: CASSQGWRGHTDTQYF.

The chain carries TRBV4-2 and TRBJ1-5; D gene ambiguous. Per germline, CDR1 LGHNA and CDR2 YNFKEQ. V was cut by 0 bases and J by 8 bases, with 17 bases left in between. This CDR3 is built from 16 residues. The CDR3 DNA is TGTGCCAGCAGCCAAGAATCTTCGTCGGATTGGGAGCCCCAGCATTTT. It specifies CASSQESSSDWEPQHF.

The CDR3 bases are TGCGCCAGCAGCGAGCGAGTGGGGCAAGATACGCAGTATTTT. It translates to CASSERVGQDTQYF. This chain joins TRBV5-1 and TRBJ2-3; TRBD1 might be the D (5 bases). The germline gives CDR1 SGHRS, CDR2 YFSETQ. The V end lost 4 bases, the J end lost 5 bases, and 14 bases lay between the germline ends. The length of the CDR3 is 14 residues. Full variable domain (rest looked up from reference TRBV5-1 and TRBJ2-3): KAGVTQTPRYLIKTRGQQVTLSCSPISGHRSVSWYQQTPGQGLQFLFEYFSETQRNKGNFPGRFSGRQFSNSRSEMNVSTLELGDSALYLCASSERVGQDTQYFGPGTRLTVL.

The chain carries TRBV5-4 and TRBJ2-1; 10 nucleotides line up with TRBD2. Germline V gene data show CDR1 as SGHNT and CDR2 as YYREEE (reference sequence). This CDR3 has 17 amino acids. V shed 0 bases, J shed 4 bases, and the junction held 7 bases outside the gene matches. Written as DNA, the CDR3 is TGTGCCAGCAGCTTGGCTAGCGGGGGCACCTTTTACAATGAGCAGTTCTTC. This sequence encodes CASSLASGGTFYNEQFF.

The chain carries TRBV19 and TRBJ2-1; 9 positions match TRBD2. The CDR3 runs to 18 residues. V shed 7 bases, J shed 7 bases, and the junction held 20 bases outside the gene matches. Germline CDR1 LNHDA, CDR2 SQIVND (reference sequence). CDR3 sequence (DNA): TGTGCCAGTACCACACCATATAGGCGGGGGGGGCCGAGAAATGAGCAGTTCTTC. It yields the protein CASTTPYRRGGPRNEQFF.

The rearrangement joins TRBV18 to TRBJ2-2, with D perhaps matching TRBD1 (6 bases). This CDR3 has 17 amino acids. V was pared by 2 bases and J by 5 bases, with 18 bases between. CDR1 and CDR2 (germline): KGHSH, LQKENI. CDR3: CASSPYTGSKSTGELFF. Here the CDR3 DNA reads TGTGCCAGCTCACCATACACAGGGTCTAAGAGTACCGGGGAGCTGTTTTTT.

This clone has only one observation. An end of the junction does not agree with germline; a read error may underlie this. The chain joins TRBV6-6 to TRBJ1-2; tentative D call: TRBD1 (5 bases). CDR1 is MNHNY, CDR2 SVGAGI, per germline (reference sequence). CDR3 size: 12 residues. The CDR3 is CATQVIGGTASF. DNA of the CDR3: TGTGCCACCCAAGTTATTGGGGGAACGGCCTCCTTC.

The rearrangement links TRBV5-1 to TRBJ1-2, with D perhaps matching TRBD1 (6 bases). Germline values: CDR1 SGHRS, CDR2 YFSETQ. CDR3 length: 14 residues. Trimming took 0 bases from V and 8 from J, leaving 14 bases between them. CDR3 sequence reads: CASSLDRAQEGYTF. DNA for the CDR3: TGCGCCAGCAGCTTGGACAGGGCACAAGAGGGCTACACCTTC.

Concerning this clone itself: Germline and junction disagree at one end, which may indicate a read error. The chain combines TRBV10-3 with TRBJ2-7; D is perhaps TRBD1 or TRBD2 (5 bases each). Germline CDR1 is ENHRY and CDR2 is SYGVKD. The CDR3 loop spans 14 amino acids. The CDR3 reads CASSYRDGAYEQYF. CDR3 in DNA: TGTGCCAGCAGTTACCGGGACGGAGCCTACGAGCAGTACTTC.

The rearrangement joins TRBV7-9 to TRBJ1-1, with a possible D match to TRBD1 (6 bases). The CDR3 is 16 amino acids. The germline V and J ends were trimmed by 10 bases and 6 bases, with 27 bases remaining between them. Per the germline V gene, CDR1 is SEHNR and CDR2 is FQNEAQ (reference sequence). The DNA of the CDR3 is TGTGCCACCGACATTTCCCAGACACAGGGTGTCCCTGAAGCTTTCTTT. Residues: CATDISQTQGVPEAFF.

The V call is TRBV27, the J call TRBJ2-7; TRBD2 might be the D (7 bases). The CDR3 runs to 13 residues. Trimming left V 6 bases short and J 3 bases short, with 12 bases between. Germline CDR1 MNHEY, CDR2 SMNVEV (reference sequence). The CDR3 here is CASRRGANYEQYF. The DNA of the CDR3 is TGTGCCAGCAGACGGGGGGCTAACTACGAGCAGTACTTC.

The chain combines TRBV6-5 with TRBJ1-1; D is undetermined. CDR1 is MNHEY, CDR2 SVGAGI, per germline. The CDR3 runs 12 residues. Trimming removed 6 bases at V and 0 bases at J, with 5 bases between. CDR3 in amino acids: CASSPLNTEAFF. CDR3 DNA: TGTGCCAGCAGCCCTCTGAACACTGAAGCTTTCTTT.

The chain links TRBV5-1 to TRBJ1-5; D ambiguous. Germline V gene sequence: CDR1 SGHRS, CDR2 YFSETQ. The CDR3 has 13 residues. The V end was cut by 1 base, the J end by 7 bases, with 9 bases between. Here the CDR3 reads CASSLMGGQPQHF. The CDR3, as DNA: TGCGCCAGCAGCTTGATGGGCGGACAGCCCCAGCATTTT.

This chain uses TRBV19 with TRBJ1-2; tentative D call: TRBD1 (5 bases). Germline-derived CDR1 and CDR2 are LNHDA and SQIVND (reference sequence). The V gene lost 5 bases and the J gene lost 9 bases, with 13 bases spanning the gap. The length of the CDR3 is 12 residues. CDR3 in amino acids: CASSLRDGSYTF. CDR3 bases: TGTGCCAGTAGTCTCCGGGACGGAAGCTACACCTTC.

The CDR3 here is CASSRDRGPYEQYF. The CDR3 coding sequence is TGTGCCAGTAGTAGGGACAGGGGGCCCTACGAGCAGTACTTC. The genes are TRBV19 and TRBJ2-7; 12 bases fit TRBD1. Germline lookup yields CDR1 LNHDA and CDR2 SQIVND (reference sequence). CDR3 length equals 14 residues. J lost 2 bases, V lost 4 bases, and 0 bases had no gene match.

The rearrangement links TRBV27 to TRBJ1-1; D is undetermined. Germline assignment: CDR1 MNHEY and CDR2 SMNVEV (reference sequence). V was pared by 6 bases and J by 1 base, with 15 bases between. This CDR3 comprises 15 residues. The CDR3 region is CASRRLGSANTEAFF. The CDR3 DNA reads TGTGCCAGCAGACGGCTGGGCAGTGCGAACACTGAAGCTTTCTTT.

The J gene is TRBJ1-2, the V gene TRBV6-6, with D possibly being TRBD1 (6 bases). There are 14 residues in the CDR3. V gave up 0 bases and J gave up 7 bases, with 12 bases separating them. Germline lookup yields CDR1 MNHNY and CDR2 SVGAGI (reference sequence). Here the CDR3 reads CASSYSVLGAGYTF. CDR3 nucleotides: TGTGCCAGCAGTTACTCGGTTTTGGGGGCTGGCTACACCTTC.